This is a list of T cell receptor beta chains from one sample in a study of T cell responses to AZD1222 COVID-19 vaccine. TCRdb's copy holds only in-frame clones and misses some; the assay was immunoSEQ multiplex PCR. The sample has about 75,000 clones; about nine tenths are singletons. The sample consisted of peripheral blood, taken 28 days after the second AZD1222 dose. The receptors originated from an adult who received the AZD1222 COVID-19 vaccine. The CDR3 runs from the conserved cysteine through the conserved F or W. A D gene is named only where the DNA matches it firmly. Size values are once, few and many counts, or a class for expanded clones, and some rows have none.

J: TRBJ2-3
D: .
V: TRBV7-9
size: .
DNA: TGTGCCAGCAGCTTCGGCCATGGTACGCAGTATTTT
CDR3: CASSFGHGTQYF

J: TRBJ1-3
D: .
V: TRBV5-5
size: .
DNA: TGTGCCAGCAGCCACAGCGGGGAAGGAAACACCATATATTTT
CDR3: CASSHSGEGNTIYF

J: TRBJ1-1
D: .
V: TRBV5-5
size: .
DNA: TGTGCCAGCAGTTCCTCCTTGTACGCTGAAGCTTTCTTT
CDR3: CASSSSLYAEAFF

J: TRBJ2-7
D: .
V: TRBV6-2/TRBV6-3
size: .
DNA: TGTGCCAGCAGTTATTCCTCCTACGAGCAGTACTTC
CDR3: CASSYSSYEQYF

J: TRBJ1-5
D: .
V: TRBV5-5
size: .
DNA: TGTGCCAGCAGCTTGGAGGGTCAGCCCCAGCATTTT
CDR3: CASSLEGQPQHF

J: TRBJ2-6
D: TRBD1
V: TRBV5-5
size: .
DNA: TGTGCCAGCAGCTTGCCAGGGGGCGCCAACGTCCTGACTTTC
CDR3: CASSLPGGANVLTF

J: TRBJ1-2
D: .
V: TRBV30
size: once
DNA: TGTGCCTGGAGGAGGGGGGTAATGGGCTACACCTTC
CDR3: CAWRRGVMGYTF

J: TRBJ2-1
D: TRBD2
V: TRBV5-4
size: .
DNA: TGTGCCAGCAGCTTGGGCGGGGGGGCCAATGAGCAGTTCTTC
CDR3: CASSLGGGANEQFF

J: TRBJ2-7
D: .
V: TRBV18
size: .
DNA: TGTGCCAGCTCACCAGCGGGTGACGAGCAGTACTTC
CDR3: CASSPAGDEQYF

J: TRBJ1-1
D: .
V: TRBV12-3/TRBV12-4
size: .
DNA: TGTGCCAGCAGGCGGAGAGGGAACACTGAAGCTTTCTTT
CDR3: CASRRRGNTEAFF

J: TRBJ2-1
D: TRBD2
V: TRBV6-2/TRBV6-3
size: .
DNA: TGTGCCAGCAGTCGGACTAGCGGGGGGGCCCGGAATGAGCAGTTCTTC
CDR3: CASSRTSGGARNEQFF

J: TRBJ1-2
D: TRBD1
V: TRBV5-5
size: .
DNA: TGTGCCAGCAGCCGCCTTGCAGTACAGGGGGCTGATGGCTACACCTTC
CDR3: CASSRLAVQGADGYTF

J: TRBJ1-3
D: .
V: TRBV2
size: .
DNA: TGTGCCAGCAGTGAAGGCGGCCATGGAAACACCATATATTTT
CDR3: CASSEGGHGNTIYF

J: TRBJ1-4
D: .
V: TRBV5-1
size: .
DNA: TGCGCCAGCAGCTTGGGCCCCGGGGGGGCAACTAATGAAAAACTGTTTTTT
CDR3: CASSLGPGGATNEKLFF

J: TRBJ1-5
D: .
V: TRBV7-9
size: .
DNA: TGTGCCAGCAGCCCAGAGCTAGGTCAGCCCCAGCATTTT
CDR3: CASSPELGQPQHF

J: TRBJ1-2
D: .
V: TRBV7-3
size: .
DNA: TGTGCCAGCAGCTTCTCCCAGGGGAGCTATGGCTACACCTTC
CDR3: CASSFSQGSYGYTF

J: TRBJ2-7
D: .
V: TRBV9
size: .
DNA: TGTGCCAGCAGCTCCCGGGGCGGAACCTACGAGCAGTACTTC
CDR3: CASSSRGGTYEQYF

J: TRBJ1-2
D: .
V: TRBV2
size: .
DNA: TGTGCCAGCATACAAATGGGGGGAGGGCTCAGTTCTGGCTACACCTTC
CDR3: CASIQMGGGLSSGYTF

J: TRBJ1-2
D: .
V: TRBV5-4
size: .
DNA: TGTGCCAGCAGCCCCCGTGGCGGTAGTTATGGCTACACCTTC
CDR3: CASSPRGGSYGYTF

J: TRBJ1-2
D: .
V: TRBV6-4
size: .
DNA: TGTGCCAGCAGTGACTCGCTTGCGGGGGGCTACACCTTC
CDR3: CASSDSLAGGYTF

J: TRBJ2-3
D: TRBD1
V: TRBV11-3
size: .
DNA: TGTGCCAGCAGCCGTGGGGACAGACCCACAGATACGCAGTATTTT
CDR3: CASSRGDRPTDTQYF

J: TRBJ2-7
D: .
V: TRBV7-9
size: .
DNA: TGTGCCAGCAGCTTCACTTCCTACGAGCAGTACTTC
CDR3: CASSFTSYEQYF

J: TRBJ1-1
D: TRBD1
V: TRBV9
size: .
DNA: TGTGCCAGCAGCCCCGGGACAGGTTGGAACACTGAAGCTTTCTTT
CDR3: CASSPGTGWNTEAFF

J: TRBJ1-5
D: TRBD1
V: TRBV30
size: .
DNA: TGTGCCTGGAGCGATCAGGGGGCAAAGCCCCAGCATTTT
CDR3: CAWSDQGAKPQHF

J: TRBJ2-1
D: .
V: TRBV6-6
size: .
DNA: TGTGCCAGCAGTTTCACGAGTGTGGGCAATGAGCAGTTCTTC
CDR3: CASSFTSVGNEQFF

J: TRBJ2-5
D: .
V: TRBV7-2
size: .
DNA: TGTGCCAGCAGGCCTACTAGCTTTGAGACCCAGTACTTC
CDR3: CASRPTSFETQYF

J: TRBJ2-1
D: TRBD2
V: TRBV4-2
size: few
DNA: TGTGCCAGCAGCCAGACTAGCGGGGGGGTTGGATACAATGAGCAGTTCTTC
CDR3: CASSQTSGGVGYNEQFF

J: TRBJ1-1
D: .
V: TRBV11-3
size: .
DNA: TGTGCCAGCAGCTACGGTGACACTGAAGCTTTCTTT
CDR3: CASSYGDTEAFF

J: TRBJ1-5
D: .
V: TRBV20-1
size: .
DNA: TGCAGTGCTAGTGAGGGGGACTATCAGCCCCAGCATTTT
CDR3: CSASEGDYQPQHF

J: TRBJ2-5
D: .
V: TRBV6-2/TRBV6-3
size: .
DNA: TGTGCCAGCAGTTACATACCGGGACCCGACGCCCAGTACTTC
CDR3: CASSYIPGPDAQYF

J: TRBJ1-2
D: TRBD1
V: TRBV6-5
size: few
DNA: TGTGCCAGCAGTTCCTCGTCCCAGGGGGCGGGTGGCTACACCTTC
CDR3: CASSSSSQGAGGYTF

J: TRBJ2-1
D: .
V: TRBV5-4
size: .
DNA: TGTGCCAGCAGCTTGGCCGCGGGTAATGAGCAGTTCTTC
CDR3: CASSLAAGNEQFF

J: TRBJ2-7
D: .
V: TRBV6-5
size: .
DNA: TGTGCCAGCAGTTTAGGCAACTCCTACGAGCAGTACTTC
CDR3: CASSLGNSYEQYF

J: TRBJ2-7
D: .
V: TRBV28
size: .
DNA: TGTGCCAGCAGATCCGGGGACGGGCGCAAACTTTACGAGCAGTACTTC
CDR3: CASRSGDGRKLYEQYF

J: TRBJ2-7
D: .
V: TRBV6-5
size: .
DNA: TGTGCCAGCAGTTACTCGTTCGTAACCCCCTACGAGCAGTACTTC
CDR3: CASSYSFVTPYEQYF

J: TRBJ1-4
D: .
V: TRBV7-2
size: .
DNA: TGTGCCAGCAGCCCCCCGGGTCTCAATGAAAAACTGTTTTTT
CDR3: CASSPPGLNEKLFF

J: TRBJ1-2
D: TRBD1
V: TRBV19
size: .
DNA: TGTGCCAGTAGTTCTACAGGGGACTATGGCTACACCTTC
CDR3: CASSSTGDYGYTF

J: TRBJ2-7
D: .
V: TRBV5-8
size: .
DNA: TGTGCCAGCAGCTTGATCCTAGCCCCTTACGAGCAGTACTTC
CDR3: CASSLILAPYEQYF

J: TRBJ1-2
D: .
V: TRBV2
size: .
DNA: TGTGCCAGCAGTCGTACAGGGCCCGATGGCTACACCTTC
CDR3: CASSRTGPDGYTF

J: TRBJ2-1
D: .
V: TRBV4-3
size: .
DNA: TGCGCCAGCAGCCGGAGCCTCGGGGCTAGCTCCTACAATGAGCAGTTCTTC
CDR3: CASSRSLGASSYNEQFF

J: TRBJ2-2
D: .
V: TRBV23-1
size: .
DNA: TGCGCCAGCAGTCCTGGCCCCGGGGAGCTGTTTTTT
CDR3: CASSPGPGELFF

J: TRBJ1-4
D: TRBD1
V: TRBV28
size: .
DNA: TGTGCCAGCAGCCGCCTGGGACAGACTAATGAAAAACTGTTTTTT
CDR3: CASSRLGQTNEKLFF